Following are 23 T cell receptor beta chains from one sample sequenced in a study of blood T cells in healthy people across ages. It was with a sample-barcoded 5' primer and a J-beta primer mix that a second PCR of roughly 7 to 11 cycles was run. Using its own MiXCR run on the 5' RACE reads, TCRdb lists one record per CDR3 protein. Counted here are some 900,000 distinct CDR3 sequences, about 48% occurring once; the ten biggest clones make up around an eighth. Source material: blood. These receptors were obtained from a man between 25 and 39 years old in good health.

V and J are TRBV4-3 and TRBJ1-2; no firm D call. Germline values: CDR1 LGHNA, CDR2 YSLEER. The CDR3 consists of 13 residues. Between the trimmed V and J ends, which lost 0 bases and 4 bases, there was a span of 6 bases. The CDR3 loop reads CASSQELSYGYTF. In DNA form, the CDR3 reads TGCGCCAGCAGCCAAGAGTTGAGCTATGGCTACACCTTC.

The chain uses TRBV6-5 and TRBJ2-4; TRBD2 matches at 9 bases. The end of the DNA aligns better with TRBJ2-7, so the J call may be wrong. Germline loops: CDR1 MNHEY, CDR2 SVGAGI. The CDR3 has 15 residues. The CDR3 nucleotides read TGTGCCAGCAGACAAGCAGAGCGGGGGGTCTACGAGCAGTACTTC. It is translated as CASRQAERGVYEQYF.

Many counts were recorded for this clonotype. This rearrangement joins TRBV4-3 to TRBJ2-2; D call uncertain. The V end was cut by 1 base, the J end by 4 bases, with 7 bases between. In germline, CDR1 is LGHNA, CDR2 YSLEER. The length of the CDR3 is 14 residues. In nucleotides, the CDR3 is TGCGCCAGCAGCCAAGGGCCAATCACCGGGGAGCTGTTTTTT. Its protein is CASSQGPITGELFF.

The chain joins TRBV6-2 or TRBV6-3 to TRBJ1-4, with D unresolved. V dropped 7 bases and J dropped 4 bases, with 10 bases sitting between them. The CDR3 has 13 amino acids. CDR1 and CDR2 from the germline V gene are MNHEY and SVGEGT. CDR3 sequence: CASTRDGNEKLFF. The DNA of the CDR3 is TGTGCCAGCACGAGAGACGGTAATGAAAAACTGTTTTTT.

V and J are TRBV28 and TRBJ1-2; the D is unclear. V was clipped by 5 bases and J by 5 bases, with 15 bases between them. The CDR3 runs 14 residues. Germline V gene data show CDR1 as MDHEN and CDR2 as SYDVKM. CDR3 DNA: TGTGCCAGCAGTGTGGCAGGAGCCTCGTATGGCTACACCTTC. The encoded protein is CASSVAGASYGYTF.

This rearrangement joins TRBV3-1 to TRBJ2-7; the D is unclear. This CDR3 contains 13 residues. Per the germline V gene, CDR1 is LGHDT and CDR2 is YNNKEL (reference sequence). The germline V and J ends were trimmed by 0 bases and 12 bases, with 15 bases remaining between them. This CDR3 reads CASSQDWSGDRYF. Here the CDR3 DNA reads TGTGCCAGCAGCCAAGATTGGTCGGGTGATCGGTACTTC.

In this sample, this clonotype turned up a few times. The chain employs TRBV12-3 or TRBV12-4 and TRBJ2-5, with 7 bases identical to TRBD1. J gave up 4 bases and V 6 bases, and 11 bases lay outside the gene matches. CDR3 length equals 15 residues. CDR3 in amino acids: CASRPPERGRETQYF. CDR3 DNA: TGTGCCAGCAGGCCGCCGGAAAGGGGGCGAGAGACCCAGTACTTC.

J is TRBJ2-5 and V is TRBV6-5; 10 bases agree with TRBD2. Germline trimming cut 5 bases from V and 2 bases from J; bases unmatched to any gene: 5. CDR1 MNHEY and CDR2 SVGAGI come from the germline V gene. The CDR3 totals 15 residues. CDR3 amino acids: CASSPGGLAQETQYF. Here the CDR3 DNA reads TGTGCCAGCAGTCCTGGGGGACTAGCGCAAGAGACCCAGTACTTC.

V usage is TRBV3-1 and J usage is TRBJ2-5, with TRBD1 matching 8 bases. The CDR3 is made up of 14 amino acids. The V and J ends lost 3 bases and 5 bases, in that order; junction bases with no gene match: 5. In germline, CDR1 is LGHDT, CDR2 YNNKEL (reference sequence). In DNA, the CDR3 is TGTGCCAGCAGCCACCAGACAGGGGTCGAGACCCAGTACTTC. It is translated as CASSHQTGVETQYF.

The chain joins TRBV10-3 to TRBJ2-7; weak D call: TRBD2 (5 bases). Trimming pared 6 bases from V and 0 bases from J, leaving 12 bases between. Germline-derived CDR1 and CDR2 are ENHRY and SYGVKD. CDR3 length: 14 residues. CDR3 coding DNA: TGTGCCATCAGCTCGACTGGGAGCTCCTACGAGCAGTACTTC. Residues: CAISSTGSSYEQYF.

CDR3 loop: CASSHGGRTEAFF. The CDR3 region has the DNA TGTGCCAGCAGTCATGGGGGGCGCACTGAAGCTTTCTTT. V and J are TRBV12-3 or TRBV12-4 and TRBJ1-1, with a possible D match to TRBD1 (6 bases). The CDR3 has 13 amino acids. Trimming took off 5 bases at V and 4 bases at J, with 11 bases between the two ends.

As regards this clonotype: A single base separates this from a much larger clone, so it may be a read error. The chain is built from TRBV20-1 and TRBJ2-7; D might be TRBD2 (5 bases). The CDR3 totals 11 residues. The V end lost 8 bases, the J end lost 1 base, and 9 bases lay between the germline ends. Germline V CDR1 and CDR2: DFQATT, SNEGSKA (reference sequence). The CDR3, as DNA: TGCAGTTGGGAGAGATCCTACGAGCAGTACTTC. This encodes CSWERSYEQYF.

The V and J genes are TRBV6-5 and TRBJ2-1; 15 nucleotides line up with TRBD2. J was trimmed by 7 bases and V by 4 bases; bases with no gene match: 5. Per germline, CDR1 MNHEY and CDR2 SVGAGI. This CDR3 has 16 amino acids. CDR3 region: CASSSPGTSGRNEQFF. The DNA for the CDR3 is TGTGCCAGCAGTTCTCCGGGGACTAGCGGGAGGAATGAGCAGTTCTTC.

The chain recombines TRBV4-1 with TRBJ2-7, with D tentatively TRBD1 (6 bases). Trimming stripped 4 bases from V and 2 bases from J, with 12 bases between. The CDR3 runs to 14 residues. In germline, CDR1 is MGHRA, CDR2 YSYEKL. CDR3 amino acids: CASSRDILTYEQYF. In DNA form, the CDR3 reads TGCGCCAGCAGCCGGGACATCCTCACCTACGAGCAGTACTTC.

The rearrangement uses TRBV28 and TRBJ2-7; tentative D call: TRBD2 (5 bases). The germline CDR1 and CDR2 sequences are MDHEN and SYDVKM. V was trimmed by 7 bases and J by 2 bases, leaving 12 bases between them. This CDR3 spans 13 amino acids. Here the CDR3 reads CASTRTPTYEQYF. The CDR3 coding sequence is TGTGCCAGCACCAGGACTCCGACCTACGAGCAGTACTTC.

This rearrangement joins TRBV20-1 to TRBJ2-7; TRBD2 matches 9 bases. The length of the CDR3 is 15 residues. V lost 0 bases to trimming and J lost 2 bases; unmatched junction nucleotides: 5. Germline V gene sequence: CDR1 DFQATT, CDR2 SNEGSKA (reference sequence). CDR3 loop: CSARDPLAGTYEQYF. Written as DNA, the CDR3 is TGCAGTGCTAGAGATCCCCTAGCGGGGACCTACGAGCAGTACTTC.

The chain carries TRBV28 and TRBJ1-1; tentatively, D is TRBD1 (5 bases). Deletions cut 6 bases from V and 4 bases from J, with 18 bases between. Germline V gene lookup returns CDR1 MDHEN and CDR2 SYDVKM. CDR3 length equals 15 residues. CDR3 residues: CASSRQRGVGTEAFF. CDR3 bases: TGTGCCAGCAGCAGGCAAAGGGGAGTCGGCACTGAAGCTTTCTTT.

The chain has TRBV20-1 and TRBJ1-5; TRBD1 agrees at 7 bases. The CDR3 runs to 15 residues. J gave up 0 bases and V 7 bases, and 9 bases lay outside the gene matches. Looked up from germline, CDR1 is DFQATT and CDR2 is SNEGSKA (reference sequence). The CDR3 is CSVRTGGYSNQPQHF. The CDR3 bases are TGCAGTGTCAGGACAGGCGGCTATAGCAATCAGCCCCAGCATTTT.

This clonotype was counted a few times. The chain links TRBV18 to TRBJ1-2, with D perhaps TRBD1 (6 bases). Germline V gene sequence: CDR1 KGHSH, CDR2 LQKENI. The CDR3 contains 17 residues. The V end lost 6 bases, the J end lost 0 bases, and 20 bases lay between the germline ends. The DNA of the CDR3 is TGTGCCAGCTCGCGGAATAGCCCACAGGGAGCTAACTATGGCTACACCTTC. It encodes CASSRNSPQGANYGYTF.

V is TRBV4-3 and J is TRBJ2-2, with a weak D call TRBD1 (6 bases). V was trimmed by 0 bases and J by 1 base, leaving 12 bases between them. In germline, CDR1 is LGHNA, CDR2 YSLEER. The CDR3 totals 17 residues. In nucleotides, the CDR3 is TGCGCCAGCAGCCAAGAGAGGACAGAGGTGAACACCGGGGAGCTGTTTTTT. Residues: CASSQERTEVNTGELFF.

The chain employs TRBV20-1 and TRBJ1-5, with TRBD1 matching 7 bases. Germline trimming cut 5 bases from V and 7 bases from J; bases unmatched to any gene: 11. Germline CDR1 and CDR2: DFQATT and SNEGSKA (reference sequence). There are 14 residues in the CDR3. The CDR3 bases are TGCAGTGCTCGGACAGGATGGGGGTTACAGCCCCAGCATTTT. Translated, it gives CSARTGWGLQPQHF.

This clonotype has a handful of counts. This sequence joins TRBV20-1 and TRBJ2-7, with D maybe TRBD1 (5 bases). CDR1 and CDR2 from the germline V gene are DFQATT and SNEGSKA (reference sequence). V lost 0 bases and J lost 2, with 14 bases in between. The CDR3 covers 15 residues. CDR3 amino acids: CSARDMGQTTYEQYF. The CDR3 bases are TGCAGTGCTAGAGATATGGGGCAAACTACCTACGAGCAGTACTTC.

In nucleotides, the CDR3 is TGTGCCAGCAGCCAGGCCGGACACGAGCAGTACTTC. This encodes CASSQAGHEQYF. V gene TRBV3-1 combines with J gene TRBJ2-4; D not resolved. The DNA end favors TRBJ2-7, so the J call may be wrong. This CDR3 is built from 12 residues. CDR1 is LGHDT and CDR2 is YNNKEL in the germline V gene (reference sequence).